The 2 T cell receptor beta chains in this list originate from one sample, sequenced in a study of blood T cell repertoires in COVID-19. Clones were read by immunoSEQ multiplex PCR, and TCRdb kept only the in-frame ones, dropping some. Among approximately 70,000 clones listed, around nine tenths were seen once. Sequencing input: peripheral blood. Every receptor here comes from a human donor in a cohort sampled during active COVID-19.

The chain couples TRBV7-2 to TRBJ1-6; D perhaps matches TRBD1 (5 bases). There are 16 residues in the CDR3. The V gene's germline CDR1 is SGHTA and CDR2 FQGNSA. V lost 0 bases to trimming and J lost 4 bases, with 10 bases between them. This CDR3 reads CASSLAFGGYNSPLHF. DNA for the CDR3: TGTGCCAGCAGCTTAGCTTTCGGGGGTTATAATTCACCCCTCCACTTT.

The gene calls are TRBV5-6 and TRBJ2-1; 10 bases align to TRBD2. The CDR3 sequence is 15 residues long. Per germline, CDR1 SGHDT and CDR2 YYEEEE. Trimming at V came to 0 bases and at J to 7 bases, leaving 4 bases not matched to a gene. The CDR3 loop is CASSLVGLADNEQFF. In nucleotides, the CDR3 is TGTGCCAGCAGCTTGGTAGGACTAGCGGATAATGAGCAGTTCTTC. Full variable domain (outside the CDR3, taken from reference TRBV5-6 and TRBJ2-1): DAGVTQSPTHLIKTRGQQVTLRCSPKSGHDTVSWYQQALGQGPQFIFQYYEEEERQRGNFPDRFSGHQFPNYSSELNVNALLLGDSALYLCASSLVGLADNEQFFGPGTRLTVL.